The 24 T cell receptor beta chains presented below share a single source sample, sequenced in a study of response to subunit inactivated influenza vaccine. TCRdb re-derived calls from the RT-PCR reads in MiXCR, one entry per CDR3 protein. The table has around 710,000 distinct CDR3 sequences, 11% to 15% seen once. The sample here was PBMCs from blood, taken less than 15 days before vaccination. The receptor set was obtained from a man in his fifties or sixties who received an inactivated influenza vaccine.

This clonotype was seen many times. CDR3: CSVWYTGELFF. The CDR3 coding sequence is TGCAGCGTTTGGTACACCGGGGAGCTGTTTTTT. V gene TRBV29-1 combines with J gene TRBJ2-2, with D unresolved. Germline lookup yields CDR1 SQVTM and CDR2 ANQGSEA. This CDR3 spans 11 amino acids. V lost 5 bases and J 3 bases, leaving 4 bases between the germline ends.

The sample holds many counts of this clonotype. This chain joins TRBV11-2 and TRBJ2-7, with 8 bases fitting TRBD2. V dropped 5 bases and J dropped 0; count of bases not matched to a gene: 15. The CDR3 contains 18 residues. Germline V lookup: CDR1 SGHAT, CDR2 FQNNGV. Here the CDR3 reads CASSRGGGRAGSSYEQYF. The CDR3 DNA sequence: TGTGCCAGCAGCCGGGGGGGTGGCAGAGCGGGGTCCTCCTACGAGCAGTACTTC.

This clonotype was observed many times. The CDR3 sequence: CASSLRRAKNIQYF. CDR3 sequence (DNA): TGTGCCAGCAGTTTAAGGCGCGCCAAAAACATTCAGTACTTC. The chain couples TRBV12-3 or TRBV12-4 to TRBJ2-4; no clear D. V lost 2 bases to trimming and J lost 1 base, with 6 bases between them. This CDR3 spans 14 amino acids.

This clonotype was detected a few times. The chain has TRBV9 and TRBJ2-1, with 7 bases that match TRBD2. The length of the CDR3 is 13 residues. V was pared by 0 bases and J by 9 bases, with 3 bases of the junction left unmatched. Per germline, CDR1 SGDLS and CDR2 YYNGEE. This CDR3 is CASSVDWGGEQFF. As DNA, the CDR3 is TGTGCCAGCAGCGTAGATTGGGGGGGTGAGCAGTTCTTC.

This clonotype was detected a few times. In DNA, the CDR3 is TGTGCCAGCAGTTTTCTGGGACAGAACCAAGAGACCCAGTACTTC. Translated, it gives CASSFLGQNQETQYF. The rearrangement links TRBV25-1 to TRBJ2-5; 7 bases align to TRBD1. Germline V lookup: CDR1 MGHDK, CDR2 SYGVNS. The CDR3 length is 15 residues. V shed 5 bases, J shed 0 bases, and the junction held 6 bases outside the gene matches.

This clonotype was observed a handful of times. CDR3 residues: CASSLAQGSGRETQYF. DNA of the CDR3: TGTGCCAGCAGCTTAGCGCAGGGTAGCGGGAGAGAGACCCAGTACTTC. V gene TRBV7-2 combines with J gene TRBJ2-5, with TRBD2 matching 9 bases. Germline assignment: CDR1 SGHTA and CDR2 FQGNSA. V gave up 0 bases and J gave up 4 bases; unmatched junction bases: 6. This CDR3 spans 16 amino acids.

The rearrangement uses TRBV27 and TRBJ2-5; D gene ambiguous. Germline V gene sequence: CDR1 MNHEY, CDR2 SMNVEV (reference sequence). The CDR3 totals 14 residues. V was shortened by 4 bases and J by 2 bases, with 11 bases between the two germline ends. CDR3 region: CASSWVGRQETQYF. The CDR3, as DNA: TGTGCCAGCAGTTGGGTTGGCAGACAAGAGACCCAGTACTTC.

CDR3 sequence reads: CASSFTGGSPNTGELFF. The CDR3 DNA is TGTGCCAGCAGTTTTACAGGGGGCTCACCAAACACCGGGGAGCTGTTTTTT. This chain connects TRBV12-3 or TRBV12-4 to TRBJ2-2; the match to TRBD1 covers 9 bases. The length of the CDR3 is 17 residues. The trim removed 3 bases at V and 2 bases at J, leaving 7 bases unmatched.

This clonotype was picked up a small number of times. The chain links TRBV24-1 to TRBJ2-7; D uncertain. Germline loops: CDR1 KGHDR, CDR2 SFDVKD. V was clipped by 9 bases and J by 3 bases, with 14 bases between them. The CDR3 length is 13 residues. DNA of the CDR3: TGTGCCACCTCGCCCGGGTTACACTACGAGCAGTACTTC. This encodes CATSPGLHYEQYF.

In this sample, this clonotype turned up many times. The chain is built from TRBV12-3 or TRBV12-4 and TRBJ2-1, with TRBD2 matching 9 bases. The CDR3 is 13 amino acids. V shed 5 bases, J shed 9 bases, and the junction held 5 bases outside the gene matches. In nucleotides, the CDR3 is TGTGCCAGCAGTCATAGACTAGCGGTTGAGCAGTTCTTC. This codes for CASSHRLAVEQFF.

This clonotype has more than one count but fewer than ten. The chain carries TRBV7-2 and TRBJ2-5; weak D call: TRBD1 (7 bases). The germline V and J ends were trimmed by 0 bases and 9 bases, with 14 bases remaining between them. CDR1 is SGHTA, CDR2 FQGNSA, per germline. CDR3 length: 14 residues. CDR3 DNA sequence: TGTGCCAGCAGCTTAGCGGGGGGTAGGGGGCCCCAGTACTTC. This translates into CASSLAGGRGPQYF.

The CDR3 DNA reads as TGTGCCAGCAGAAGACAGGGCGTCGGGAACACTGAAGCTTTCTTT. Its translation is CASRRQGVGNTEAFF. The chain has TRBV6-2 or TRBV6-3 and TRBJ1-1, with 7 positions matching TRBD1. The ends lost 6 bases at V and 1 base at J; junction bases unmatched: 8. Germline loops: CDR1 MNHEY, CDR2 SVGEGT. The CDR3 is made up of 15 amino acids.

This clonotype was seen at least ten times. The chain links TRBV4-3 to TRBJ1-6; D may be TRBD1 (5 bases). CDR1 and CDR2 from the germline V gene are LGHNA and YSLEER. The CDR3 consists of 16 residues. V lost 0 bases and J lost 4, with 10 bases in between. This CDR3 is CASSQESRAYNSPLHF. For the CDR3, the DNA is TGCGCCAGCAGCCAAGAGAGCAGGGCTTATAATTCACCCCTCCACTTT.

The chain couples TRBV28 to TRBJ2-7, with a tentative D call TRBD1 (5 bases). There are 12 residues in the CDR3. With 4 bases removed from V and 5 bases from J, the gap between germline ends came to 9 bases. From germline, CDR1 is MDHEN and CDR2 SYDVKM. CDR3 in DNA: TGTGCCAGCAGTTCCAGGGTCCACGAGCAGTACTTC. Its protein is CASSSRVHEQYF. The whole variable domain, filled in from reference TRBV28 and TRBJ2-7, reads DVKVTQSSRYLVKRTGEKVFLECVQDMDHENMFWYRQDPGLGLRLIYFSYDVKMKEKGDIPEGYSVSREKKERFSLILESASTNQTSMYLCASSSRVHEQYFGPGTRLTVT.

This clonotype has a count of ten or more. Relative to the germline gene, one junction end is altered; a read error may explain this. The chain combines TRBV5-1 with TRBJ1-1; 11 bases line up with TRBD1. Germline CDR1 SGHRS, CDR2 YFSETQ. The CDR3 is 15 amino acids. CDR3 nucleotides: TGTGCCAGCAGCTTGGGACAGGGGGGGAACACTGAAGCTTTCTTT. Protein product: CASSLGQGGNTEAFF.

This clonotype was seen a few times. The chain has TRBV15 and TRBJ2-7; 8 bases are a match to TRBD2. Looked up from germline, CDR1 is LNHNV and CDR2 is YYDKDF (reference sequence). There are 14 residues in the CDR3. V lost 1 base, J lost 5 bases, and 4 bases stayed unmatched. CDR3 loop: CATSRVAGGNEQYF. The CDR3 coding sequence is TGTGCCACCAGCAGAGTTGCGGGAGGTAACGAGCAGTACTTC.

There are many counts of this clonotype. The rearrangement joins TRBV12-3 or TRBV12-4 to TRBJ2-7, with 13 bases identical to TRBD2. The trim removed 7 bases at V and 4 bases at J, leaving 7 bases unmatched. The CDR3 is made up of 15 amino acids. The CDR3 DNA follows: TGTGCCAGCAATACGGGACTAGCGGGGCAGTACGAGCAGTACTTC. Its translation is CASNTGLAGQYEQYF.

This rearrangement joins TRBV29-1 to TRBJ2-3, with 9 bases fitting TRBD2. The CDR3 runs to 16 residues. The ends lost 5 bases at V and 2 bases at J; junction bases unmatched: 11. The germline CDR1 and CDR2 sequences are SQVTM and ANQGSEA. Here the CDR3 DNA reads TGCAGCGTTCCAAACATACTAGCGGGCCTCACAGATACGCAGTATTTT. It encodes CSVPNILAGLTDTQYF.

Ten or more counts support this clonotype. This chain connects TRBV6-1 to TRBJ1-5; D not certain. CDR1 and CDR2 (germline): MNHNS, SASEGT. CDR3 length: 14 amino acids. V shed 6 bases and J shed 5 bases, with 14 bases lying between them. The CDR3 loop reads CASSPMPGDQPQHF. DNA of the CDR3: TGTGCCAGCAGCCCGATGCCGGGCGATCAGCCCCAGCATTTT.

The chain uses TRBV3-1 and TRBJ1-6; 9 positions match TRBD1. The CDR3 has 16 amino acids. The germline V gene has CDR1 LGHDT and CDR2 YNNKEL (reference sequence). Trimming removed 2 bases from V and 10 bases from J; junction bases left unmatched: 9. CDR3 DNA sequence: TGTGCCAGCAGCCAATCTCGACAGGGGGGAGGCTCACCCCTCCACTTT. Residues: CASSQSRQGGGSPLHF.

This rearrangement joins TRBV5-1 to TRBJ2-1; D ambiguous. Trimming pared 4 bases from V and 7 bases from J, leaving 12 bases between. This CDR3 contains 13 residues. Germline lookup yields CDR1 SGHRS and CDR2 YFSETQ. The CDR3 region is CASSAPLGNEQFF. The CDR3 DNA is TGCGCCAGCAGCGCCCCGCTGGGAAATGAGCAGTTCTTC.

The chain is built from TRBV5-1 and TRBJ2-7; D remains unclear. CDR3 length equals 14 residues. Germline loops: CDR1 SGHRS, CDR2 YFSETQ. V dropped 2 bases and J dropped 0 bases, with 9 bases sitting between them. CDR3 sequence reads: CASSLFPDSYEQYF. CDR3 DNA sequence: TGCGCCAGCAGCTTATTTCCGGACTCCTACGAGCAGTACTTC.

The J gene is TRBJ2-5, the V gene TRBV7-9, with D hard to call. V lost 1 base and J 3 bases, leaving 6 bases between the germline ends. Germline CDR1 reads SEHNR; CDR2 reads FQNEAQ (reference sequence). The CDR3 is 13 amino acids. The CDR3 loop is CASSLGVEETQYF. For the CDR3, the DNA is TGTGCCAGCAGCTTAGGAGTCGAAGAGACCCAGTACTTC.

This clonotype has a count of ten or more. The chain uses TRBV12-3 or TRBV12-4 and TRBJ1-3; D ambiguous. The CDR3 totals 13 residues. The V and J ends lost 2 bases and 5 bases respectively, with 7 bases between them. The CDR3 region is CASSLFQRNTIYF. The CDR3 bases are TGTGCCAGCAGTTTATTTCAGCGAAACACCATATATTTT.